The 13 T cell receptor beta chains below were found in one sample sequenced in a study of Ad26.COV2.S vaccination and SARS-CoV-2 variants. TCRdb's table, derived via immunoSEQ multiplex PCR, lists solely in-frame clones and lacks some. Of about 280,000 clones in the sample, around 87% were seen once. Stated treatment: over 15 received Ad26.COV2.S at low or high dose, single or two shots; 5 received placebo; per-sample allocation not given. Repertoires come from day 63 after the first vaccine or placebo injection. Sample: peripheral blood, taken in a trial of Ad26.COV2.S vaccine versus placebo. Every receptor here comes from a person aged 18-60 years who received the Ad26.COV2.S COVID-19 vaccine or a placebo.

The rearrangement joins TRBV18 to TRBJ1-5; TRBD1 is a possible D gene (5 bases). V shed 1 base and J shed 3 bases, with 7 bases lying between them. The CDR3 has 14 residues. CDR1 and CDR2 (germline): KGHSH, LQKENI. The CDR3 bases are TGTGCCAGCTCACCACAGGGGTACAATCAGCCCCAGCATTTT. Protein: CASSPQGYNQPQHF.

The sample holds one count of this clone. The rearrangement links TRBV5-1 to TRBJ2-5; 15 positions match TRBD2. The CDR3 runs 15 residues. Germline assignment: CDR1 SGHRS and CDR2 YFSETQ. After removal of 4 bases from V and 5 bases from J, the junction contained 3 bases not matched to a gene. This CDR3 reads CASSGLAGGLETQYF. CDR3 nucleotide sequence: TGCGCCAGCAGCGGACTAGCGGGGGGGCTGGAGACCCAGTACTTC. The whole variable domain, filled in from reference TRBV5-1 and TRBJ2-5, reads KAGVTQTPRYLIKTRGQQVTLSCSPISGHRSVSWYQQTPGQGLQFLFEYFSETQRNKGNFPGRFSGRQFSNSRSEMNVSTLELGDSALYLCASSGLAGGLETQYFGPGTRLLVL.

This chain links TRBV30 with TRBJ2-7; D gene unclear. The germline CDR1 and CDR2 sequences are GTSNPN and SVGIG (reference sequence). The V end lost 1 base, the J end lost 9 bases, and 13 bases lay between the germline ends. The length of the CDR3 is 12 residues. The CDR3 loop is CAWSAVWLGQYF. For the CDR3, the DNA is TGTGCCTGGAGTGCTGTTTGGTTGGGGCAGTACTTC.

This clone was seen only once. This chain uses TRBV25-1 with TRBJ2-1; D is perhaps TRBD2 (6 bases). The ends were cut back, 6 bases at V and 2 bases at J, with 17 bases in the middle. Germline V gene data show CDR1 as MGHDK and CDR2 as SYGVNS. The length of the CDR3 is 16 residues. The CDR3 bases are TGTGCCAGCAGAGACTCTAGCGCTTTAACCTACAATGAGCAGTTCTTC. The encoded protein is CASRDSSALTYNEQFF.

J is TRBJ2-5 and V is TRBV10-1, with D possibly matching TRBD2 (6 bases). The germline gives CDR1 WNHNN, CDR2 SYGVQD (reference sequence). CDR3 size: 14 residues. Trimming left V 2 bases short and J 6 bases short, with 13 bases between. As DNA, the CDR3 is TGCGCCAGCAGTGAGGCAGGGCGGGAAAAGACCCAGTACTTC. It encodes CASSEAGREKTQYF.

The chain combines TRBV5-1 with TRBJ1-1; 12 bases match TRBD1. Germline V gene data show CDR1 as SGHRS and CDR2 as YFSETQ. The junction had 9 bases not matched to a gene; V was cut back by 2 bases and J by 4 bases. The CDR3 totals 17 residues. The CDR3 DNA follows: TGCGCCAGCAGCTTTTCCGGGACAGGGGGCTCGGGCACTGAAGCTTTCTTT. It codes for CASSFSGTGGSGTEAFF.

The chain joins TRBV6-4 to TRBJ1-3; maybe TRBD1 (6 bases). CDR1 MRHNA and CDR2 SNTAGT come from the germline V gene. The V and J ends lost 6 bases and 6 bases respectively, with 18 bases between them. The CDR3 has 15 amino acids. CDR3: CASREQGLEENTIYF. CDR3 DNA sequence: TGTGCCAGCAGAGAACAGGGTTTGGAGGAAAACACCATATATTTT.

This clone has only one observation. The chain has TRBV27 and TRBJ2-7; 8 bases match TRBD2. Per germline, CDR1 MNHEY and CDR2 SMNVEV (reference sequence). This CDR3 is 15 amino acids long. The V segment lost 0 bases and the J segment 3 bases; nucleotides outside the gene matches: 4. This CDR3 reads CASSLSITSGYEQYF. The CDR3 region has the DNA TGTGCCAGCAGTTTATCGATTACTAGCGGCTACGAGCAGTACTTC.

The chain uses TRBV21-1 and TRBJ1-6; the table's D gene call, TRBD1, was not cross checked with the DNA. TRBV21-1 is termed a pseudogene. The length of the CDR3 is 17 residues. The CDR3: CASSLPAGQGANSPLHF. CDR3 nucleotides: TGTGCCAGCAGCCTCCCGGCGGGACAGGGGGCGAATTCACCCCTCCACTTT.

The chain employs TRBV5-5 and TRBJ1-6, with D possibly matching TRBD1 (6 bases). This CDR3 contains 15 residues. The V end lost 4 bases, the J end lost 7 bases, and 15 bases lay between the germline ends. Germline loops: CDR1 SGHKS, CDR2 YYEKEE (reference sequence). Here the CDR3 reads CASSPQGKLNSPLHF. DNA of the CDR3: TGTGCCAGCAGCCCCCAGGGGAAACTAAATTCACCCCTCCACTTT.

This clone was counted a single time. The chain uses TRBV2 and TRBJ2-5, with 7 bases matching TRBD1. From germline, CDR1 is SNHLY and CDR2 FYNNEI. The J segment lost 11 bases and the V segment lost 6 bases, leaving 6 bases of the junction unmatched. The CDR3 runs 11 residues. In nucleotides, the CDR3 is TGTGCCAGCAGGGTAACAGGGGCGCAGTACTTC. Encoded protein: CASRVTGAQYF. Full variable domain (missing parts from reference TRBV2 and TRBJ2-5): EPEVTQTPSHQVTQMGQEVILRCVPISNHLYFYWYRQILGQKVEFLVSFYNNEISEKSEIFDDQFSVERPDGSNFTLKIRSTKLEDSAMYFCASRVTGAQYFGPGTRLLVL.

The rearrangement links TRBV27 to TRBJ1-6; D is uncertain. V was clipped by 1 base and J by 0 bases, with 4 bases between them. CDR3 size: 15 residues. CDR1 MNHEY and CDR2 SMNVEV come from the germline V gene (reference sequence). CDR3 sequence: CASSLWSSYNSPLHF. DNA for the CDR3: TGTGCCAGCAGTTTATGGAGCTCCTATAATTCACCCCTCCACTTT.

The rearrangement joins TRBV2 to TRBJ2-3, with TRBD2 identical over 12 bases. The CDR3 is 16 amino acids. The germline CDR1 and CDR2 sequences are SNHLY and FYNNEI. After removal of 7 bases from V and 3 bases from J, the junction contained 8 bases not matched to a gene. The CDR3 here is CASIQTSGGSTDTQYF. CDR3 in DNA: TGTGCCAGCATCCAGACTAGCGGGGGATCTACAGATACGCAGTATTTT.